This TCR beta chain is drawn from a study of T cell repertoires in cytomegalovirus infection. The overall study: Evidence of both CMV infection and a matching HLA type came from public TCR beta signatures.

MiXCR, run by TCRdb on the reads, gives a single entry per CDR3 protein. The repertoire holds 900,000 to 950,000 distinct CDR3 sequences, with around 30% as singletons. Germline assignment: CDR1 ENHRY and CDR2 SYGVKD. V was pared by 10 bases and J by 4 bases, with 15 bases of the junction left unmatched. The length of the CDR3 is 15 residues. The sample holds a few counts of this clonotype. The antigen is unknown. General study points: Clonotypes of TCR beta that were HLA-C-restricted and CMV-specific dominated the ex vivo response. Cumulative frequency of public TCR beta families picked out carriers of CMV plus the relevant HLA.

The sequenced sample was cultured CD8+ T cells from PBMCs, obtained from culture after CMV antigen stimulation. The receptor was derived from a human donor in good health (CMV status not recorded). Some clones in this sample may be carry-over from other donors' samples. The genes are TRBV10-3 and TRBJ1-1; TRBD1 aligns across 7 bases. CDR3 coding DNA: TGTGCCACCTTTCGACAGGGAATAACCAGCACTGAAGCTTTCTTT. Its protein is CATFRQGITSTEAFF.